Many counts were recorded for the clone carrying this T cell receptor beta chain. The data were obtained in a study of T-cell memory formation after mild COVID-19. Overall study context: TCR clusters were mostly donor specific.

TCRdb reprocessed the 5' RACE reads with MiXCR, giving one entry per CDR3 protein. The sample carries more than 300,000 distinct CDR3 sequences, 20% to 25% recorded once. With 7 bases removed from V and 10 bases from J, the gap between germline ends came to 20 bases. The CDR3 is 15 residues long. This chain connects TRBV12-3 or TRBV12-4 to TRBJ1-6; weak D call: TRBD1 (6 bases). Sequenced: PBMCs or a T cell subset sorted from them (not recorded which). The TCR was taken from a man between 18 and 35 years old who had mild COVID-19 (a few samples of this study predate the infection). Cell type and time point are not known. The CDR3 sequence is CASTPGAGLGSPLHF. The DNA for the CDR3 is TGTGCCAGCACCCCAGGGGCAGGGTTAGGGTCACCCCTCCACTTT.